This T cell receptor (beta chain) was captured in a study of shared clonotypes between healthy human individuals. Data came from immunoSEQ multiplex PCR; TCRdb stores just in-frame clones and leaves some out. The sample carries about 2.3 million clones, 90% to 95% recorded once. Germline V gene data show CDR1 as SQVTM and CDR2 as ANQGSEA. V was clipped by 4 bases and J by 2 bases, with 16 bases between them. The CDR3 runs 15 residues. The chain links TRBV29-1 to TRBJ2-3; D perhaps matches TRBD2 (6 bases). The sequence came from a man aged 18 to 29 in good health. Some clones in this sample may be carry-over from other donors' samples. The sample was naive CD4+ T cells from PBMCs. Documented subset: CD45RA+ positively selected. For the CDR3, the DNA is TGCAGCGTTGGGGGATTGGGGGGACCCACAGATACGCAGTATTTT. Protein product: CSVGGLGGPTDTQYF.